The source of this T cell receptor beta chain is a study of T cell responses to AZD1222 COVID-19 vaccine. Assay: immunoSEQ multiplex PCR; the TCRdb copy retains only in-frame clones and omits some. The sample holds 150,000 to 200,000 clones; almost 95% are singletons and the top ten take 7% to 9.5%. Germline V gives CDR1 MDHEN, CDR2 SYDVKM. V lost 6 bases and J lost 4, with 7 bases in between. CDR3 length: 12 amino acids. This receptor was identified in an adult in good health. The sample consisted of peripheral blood, taken on day 0 of AZD1222 vaccination. The chain carries TRBV28 and TRBJ1-5; a possible D gene is TRBD1 (5 bases). CDR3 amino acids: CASSDRNQPQHF. The CDR3 nucleotides read TGTGCCAGCAGCGACAGAAATCAGCCCCAGCATTTT.